These 27 T cell receptor beta chains were all obtained from the same sample, sequenced in a study of T cells in Graves' hyperthyroidism and ophthalmopathy. What was amplified from RNA transcripts were TCR beta CDR3 regions. An initial round of RT-PCR targeting the TCR CDR3 relied on the HTBI primer set. TCRdb used MiXCR to reprocess the multiplex PCR reads, holding one entry per CDR3 protein. The repertoire holds about 500,000 distinct CDR3 sequences, with 15% to 20% as singletons. The material sequenced was blood. These receptor sequences come from a woman younger than 30 with Graves' ophthalmopathy.

In its sample, this clonotype was seen many times. The chain couples TRBV3-1 to TRBJ2-1; either TRBD1 or TRBD2 may fit D (5 bases each). The CDR3 length is 18 residues. V lost 0 bases to trimming and J lost 4 bases, with 19 bases between them. From germline, CDR1 is LGHDT and CDR2 YNNKEL (reference sequence). CDR3 loop: CASSQDRLWVGEYNEQFF. The CDR3 DNA reads as TGTGCCAGCAGCCAAGACCGCCTTTGGGTGGGGGAGTACAATGAGCAGTTCTTC.

The chain recombines TRBV29-1 with TRBJ2-1, with TRBD2 as a possible D gene (6 bases). Germline V gives CDR1 SQVTM, CDR2 ANQGSEA. The CDR3 contains 14 residues. V was pared by 6 bases and J by 0 bases, with 12 bases between. CDR3 bases: TGCAGCGTCCTAGCGAATAGCTCCTACAATGAGCAGTTCTTC. Translating gives CSVLANSSYNEQFF.

This chain uses TRBV7-9 with TRBJ2-5, with 9 bases matching TRBD2. The CDR3 is 16 amino acids. Trimming removed 2 bases from V and 2 bases from J; junction bases left unmatched: 6. Per the germline V gene, CDR1 is SEHNR and CDR2 is FQNEAQ (reference sequence). In DNA form, the CDR3 reads TGTGCCAGCAGCTTATCCCGGACTAGCGCGCAAGAGACCCAGTACTTC. This sequence encodes CASSLSRTSAQETQYF.

Many counts were recorded for this clonotype. This rearrangement joins TRBV3-1 to TRBJ1-4; TRBD1 matches at 7 bases. Germline CDR1 reads LGHDT; CDR2 reads YNNKEL (reference sequence). This CDR3 spans 15 amino acids. After removal of 4 bases from V and 7 bases from J, the junction contained 9 bases not matched to a gene. This chain's CDR3 is CASSPQQGLREKLFF. CDR3 nucleotides: TGTGCCAGCAGCCCCCAACAGGGGTTGCGTGAAAAACTGTTTTTT.

The rearrangement joins TRBV6-2 or TRBV6-3 to TRBJ1-2; possibly TRBD1 for D (5 bases). V was clipped by 0 bases and J by 6 bases, with 14 bases between them. The CDR3 is made up of 15 amino acids. CDR1 is MNHEY and CDR2 is SVGEGT in the germline V gene. CDR3 sequence reads: CASSYSRGLGHGYTF. Here the CDR3 DNA reads TGTGCCAGCAGTTACTCTAGGGGTTTGGGCCATGGCTACACCTTC.

Ten or more counts support this clonotype. V and J are TRBV7-2 and TRBJ2-3; the D gene is possibly TRBD1 (6 bases). Germline CDR1 is SGHTA and CDR2 is FQGNSA. V shed 4 bases and J shed 2 bases, with 16 bases lying between them. The CDR3 consists of 16 residues. Here the CDR3 reads CASSSHRAQITDTQYF. The DNA of the CDR3 is TGTGCCAGCAGCTCCCACAGGGCCCAGATCACAGATACGCAGTATTTT.

The sample holds a few counts of this clonotype. The rearrangement uses TRBV28 and TRBJ2-7, with a tentative D call TRBD1 (5 bases). V lost 6 bases and J lost 0, with 12 bases in between. CDR1 MDHEN and CDR2 SYDVKM come from the germline V gene. The CDR3 runs 14 residues. The CDR3 region is CASREDRDSYEQYF. CDR3 coding DNA: TGTGCCAGCAGGGAAGACAGAGACTCCTACGAGCAGTACTTC.

This clonotype was recorded at least ten times. This chain joins TRBV20-1 and TRBJ2-7; D is perhaps TRBD2 (6 bases). This CDR3 region has 18 residues. Germline assignment: CDR1 DFQATT and CDR2 SNEGSKA (reference sequence). Between the trimmed V and J ends, which lost 6 bases and 9 bases, there was a span of 36 bases. The chain's CDR3 is CSALPTSGALLPTSRQYF. As DNA, the CDR3 is TGCAGTGCCCTACCTACCTCGGGAGCCCTCCTTCCTACGAGCAGGCAGTACTTC.

This rearrangement joins TRBV2 to TRBJ1-5, with D possibly matching TRBD1 (5 bases). The V end was cut by 2 bases, the J end by 7 bases, with 12 bases between. This CDR3 contains 14 residues. CDR1 and CDR2 (germline): SNHLY, FYNNEI. The CDR3 is CASSERGSAQPQHF. CDR3 coding DNA: TGTGCCAGCAGTGAAAGGGGTAGCGCCCAGCCCCAGCATTTT. Variable domain in full (rest from reference TRBV2 and TRBJ1-5): EPEVTQTPSHQVTQMGQEVILRCVPISNHLYFYWYRQILGQKVEFLVSFYNNEISEKSEIFDDQFSVERPDGSNFTLKIRSTKLEDSAMYFCASSERGSAQPQHFGDGTRLSIL.

This clonotype was picked up a small number of times. V usage is TRBV15 and J usage is TRBJ1-2; D not certain. Trimming took off 4 bases at V and 8 bases at J, with 11 bases between the two ends. The V gene's germline CDR1 is LNHNV and CDR2 YYDKDF (reference sequence). The CDR3 is made up of 12 amino acids. Written as DNA, the CDR3 is TGTGCCACCAGCACCGAGGACGGAGGCTACACCTTC. Its protein is CATSTEDGGYTF.

This clonotype was seen at least ten times. The genes are TRBV11-2 and TRBJ2-5; 7 nucleotides match TRBD1. Per the germline V gene, CDR1 is SGHAT and CDR2 is FQNNGV. The V segment lost 4 bases and the J segment 2 bases; nucleotides outside the gene matches: 4. The CDR3 sequence is 14 residues long. DNA of the CDR3: TGTGCCAGCAGCTCCCGGACAGGACAAGAGACCCAGTACTTC. Amino acid sequence: CASSSRTGQETQYF.

In its sample, this clonotype was seen many times. This chain joins TRBV28 and TRBJ1-6, with TRBD1 identical over 8 bases. The V and J ends lost 3 bases and 9 bases, in that order; junction bases with no gene match: 7. This CDR3 is 15 amino acids long. Germline V CDR1 and CDR2: MDHEN, SYDVKM. Written as DNA, the CDR3 is TGTGCCAGCAGTTTTGGACAGGGATTATCTTCACCCCTCCACTTT. As protein: CASSFGQGLSSPLHF.

This chain links TRBV29-1 with TRBJ2-3; possible D gene TRBD1, 6 bases. The V gene lost 6 bases and the J gene lost 1 base, with 11 bases spanning the gap. The germline CDR1 and CDR2 sequences are SQVTM and ANQGSEA. CDR3 length equals 13 residues. The CDR3 DNA sequence: TGCAGCGTCCGGGACACCGGCACAGATACGCAGTATTTT. Its translation: CSVRDTGTDTQYF.

This clonotype was counted between two and nine times. The chain is built from TRBV14 and TRBJ2-7; D possibly corresponds to TRBD1 (6 bases). V lost 4 bases to trimming and J lost 7 bases, with 11 bases between them. The CDR3 runs 12 residues. Looked up from germline, CDR1 is SGHDN and CDR2 is FVKESK. The CDR3 spells CASSLTGIEQYF. The CDR3 bases are TGTGCCAGCAGCCTTACAGGGATTGAGCAGTACTTC.

Details on this clonotype: Just one base apart from a much larger clone, this may be a read error. This chain joins TRBV13 and TRBJ1-1; TRBD1 might be the D (5 bases). The CDR3 has 15 amino acids. The V gene's germline CDR1 is PRHDT and CDR2 FYEKMQ (reference sequence). The CDR3 loop is CASSYGPLWGTKAFF. CDR3 nucleotides: TGTGCCAGCAGTTACGGGCCCCTCTGGGGCACTAAAGCTTTCTTT.

This clonotype was counted ten times or more. The CDR3 sequence: CASSLWASRDTGELFF. The DNA for the CDR3 is TGTGCCAGCAGCTTATGGGCGTCCAGGGACACCGGGGAGCTGTTTTTT. The V call is TRBV11-2, the J call TRBJ2-2; D is possibly TRBD1 (5 bases). This CDR3 has 16 residues. The germline V gene encodes CDR1 SGHAT and CDR2 FQNNGV. Trimming cost V 2 bases and J 3 bases, with 13 bases left between them.

This clonotype has just one count. The chain is built from TRBV7-9 and TRBJ2-4; D is possibly TRBD2 (5 bases). Germline V gene data show CDR1 as SEHNR and CDR2 as FQNEAQ (reference sequence). This CDR3 has 13 amino acids. V gave up 0 bases and J gave up 15 bases, with 15 bases separating them. The DNA for the CDR3 is TGTGCCAGCAGCTTAGCGAGGCTAGCACATCCGTACTTC. Encoded protein: CASSLARLAHPYF.

This clonotype was seen many times. The CDR3 sequence is CASGNSGGLTGELFF. The CDR3 nucleotides are TGTGCCAGCGGAAATAGCGGGGGTCTCACCGGGGAGCTGTTTTTT. The chain combines TRBV28 with TRBJ2-2, with 9 bases that match TRBD2. CDR1 is MDHEN and CDR2 is SYDVKM in the germline V gene. The CDR3 is 15 amino acids. Unmatched junction bases numbered 8, after V lost 8 bases and J lost 4 bases.

The chain uses TRBV3-1 and TRBJ2-5; either TRBD1 or TRBD2 may supply D (5 bases each). Per germline, CDR1 LGHDT and CDR2 YNNKEL (reference sequence). The V end lost 3 bases, the J end lost 6 bases, and 14 bases lay between the germline ends. This CDR3 comprises 14 residues. In DNA form, the CDR3 reads TGTGCCAGCAGCCAGGGACGTGGACGGCAGACCCAGTACTTC. It codes for CASSQGRGRQTQYF.

This chain uses TRBV7-8 with TRBJ2-7; the match to TRBD1 covers 10 bases. Unmatched junction bases numbered 6, after V lost 5 bases and J lost 5 bases. CDR1 SGHVS and CDR2 FQNEAQ come from the germline V gene. This CDR3 has 14 amino acids. DNA for the CDR3: TGTGCCAGCAGCCACCCGGACAGGGGGGACGAGCAGTACTTC. As protein: CASSHPDRGDEQYF.

This clonotype has a handful of counts. V and J are TRBV27 and TRBJ1-5, with D tentatively TRBD1 (6 bases). The CDR3 covers 14 residues. V lost 7 bases to trimming and J lost 3 bases, with 13 bases between them. Germline assignment: CDR1 MNHEY and CDR2 SMNVEV (reference sequence). CDR3 region: CASKKTGSNQPQHF. The CDR3 coding sequence is TGTGCCAGCAAAAAAACAGGGTCCAATCAGCCCCAGCATTTT.

This clonotype was seen a handful of times. In nucleotides, the CDR3 is TGTGCCAGCAGTACTCCGTTCCTAGCGGGGCGGCAGTTCTTC. Encoded protein: CASSTPFLAGRQFF. The chain couples TRBV6-1 to TRBJ2-1; 9 nucleotides align to TRBD2. CDR1 is MNHNS and CDR2 is SASEGT in the germline V gene. The ends lost 5 bases at V and 12 bases at J; junction bases unmatched: 11. The CDR3 loop spans 14 amino acids.

This clonotype appeared many times. This rearrangement joins TRBV6-1 to TRBJ1-1, with D possibly being TRBD1 (5 bases). The CDR3 length is 13 residues. Germline lookup yields CDR1 MNHNS and CDR2 SASEGT. Trimming removed 7 bases from V and 7 bases from J, with 16 bases in between. The CDR3 region is CASNRGGTGEAFF. CDR3 nucleotide sequence: TGTGCCAGCAACCGGGGGGGGACCGGTGAAGCTTTCTTT.

This clonotype was counted a few times. V usage is TRBV7-8 and J usage is TRBJ1-6; no clear D. V dropped 1 base and J dropped 7 bases, with 14 bases sitting between them. The CDR3 is made up of 16 amino acids. Germline V lookup: CDR1 SGHVS, CDR2 FQNEAQ. The CDR3 DNA reads as TGTGCCAGCAGCTTAGTCTCGTCGCAATACAATTCACCCCTCCACTTT. Translating gives CASSLVSSQYNSPLHF.

The gene calls are TRBV15 and TRBJ1-1, with D hard to call. The CDR3 is made up of 14 amino acids. Germline V gene lookup returns CDR1 LNHNV and CDR2 YYDKDF (reference sequence). V lost 0 bases and J 1 base, leaving 6 bases between the germline ends. This chain's CDR3 is CATSREPGNTEAFF. The CDR3 DNA reads as TGTGCCACCAGCAGAGAGCCGGGGAACACTGAAGCTTTCTTT.

This clonotype was picked up many times. V is TRBV30 and J is TRBJ1-2; TRBD1 aligns across 7 bases. The CDR3 sequence is 14 residues long. V lost 4 bases to trimming and J lost 7 bases; unmatched junction nucleotides: 12. Germline V CDR1 and CDR2: GTSNPN, SVGIG (reference sequence). This chain's CDR3 is CAWKVVRGSGGYTF. For the CDR3, the DNA is TGTGCCTGGAAGGTTGTCAGGGGGTCCGGTGGCTACACCTTC.

This clonotype was seen at least ten times. This may arise from a read error, as a much more abundant clone is one base away. This chain links TRBV13 with TRBJ1-1; TRBD1 is a possible D gene (5 bases). CDR3 size: 14 residues. CDR1 PRHDT and CDR2 FYEKMQ come from the germline V gene (reference sequence). Trimming stripped 1 base from V and 1 base from J, with 7 bases between. CDR3 coding DNA: TGTGCCAGCAGCTTAGACGGGGGGAACACTGAAGCTTTCTTT. This codes for CASSLDGGNTEAFF.